The present T cell receptor (beta chain) was sequenced within a study of T cells after yellow fever vaccination. Germline V gene data show CDR1 as MGHDK and CDR2 as SYGVNS. This CDR3 spans 14 amino acids. Trimming stripped 6 bases from V and 5 bases from J, with 16 bases between. 5'RACE template switching added a universal primer site and UMIs to TCR cDNA. From the 5' RACE reads, TCRdb called clonotypes with MiXCR, one entry per CDR3 protein. The sample consists of about 74,000 distinct CDR3 sequences, approximately 6.5% of them appearing once. The chain has TRBV25-1 and TRBJ2-5; the D is unclear. The source material was CD8+ T cells sorted from PBMCs, sampled 5 to 6 days after the first yellow fever vaccination. The clonotype comes from a man aged 18-30 years who received the YFV17D yellow fever vaccine. The CDR3 coding sequence is TGTGCCAGCAGCTCCGGGCTCCTTGGGGAGACCCAGTACTTC. Translation gives CASSSGLLGETQYF.